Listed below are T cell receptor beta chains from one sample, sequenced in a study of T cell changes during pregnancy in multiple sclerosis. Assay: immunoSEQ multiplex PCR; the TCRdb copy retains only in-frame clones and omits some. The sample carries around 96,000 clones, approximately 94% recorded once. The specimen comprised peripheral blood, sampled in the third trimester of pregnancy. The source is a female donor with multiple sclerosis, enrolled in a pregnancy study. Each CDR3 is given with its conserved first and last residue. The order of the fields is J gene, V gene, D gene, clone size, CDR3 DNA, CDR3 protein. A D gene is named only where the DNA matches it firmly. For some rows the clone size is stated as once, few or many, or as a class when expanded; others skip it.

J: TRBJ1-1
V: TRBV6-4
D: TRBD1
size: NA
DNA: TGTGCCAGCAGTGACAGGGGGCCTTCCCTGAACACTGAAGCTTTCTTT
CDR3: CASSDRGPSLNTEAFF

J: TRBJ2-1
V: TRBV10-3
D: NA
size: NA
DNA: TGTGCCATCAGTGTAAACGGGGACAATGAGCAGTTCTTC
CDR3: CAISVNGDNEQFF

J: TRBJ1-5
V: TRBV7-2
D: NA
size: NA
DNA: TGTGCCAGCAGCTTAGGCTTAGGGGGCAATCAGCCCCAGCATTTT
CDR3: CASSLGLGGNQPQHF

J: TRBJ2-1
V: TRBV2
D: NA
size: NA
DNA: TGTGCCAGCAGACCGGCGGGACCCCACTCCTACAATGAGCAGTTCTTC
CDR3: CASRPAGPHSYNEQFF

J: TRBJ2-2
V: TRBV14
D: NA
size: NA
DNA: TGTGCCAGCAGCCAAGAATCAACCCGGGTCACCGGGGAGCTGTTTTTT
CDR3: CASSQESTRVTGELFF

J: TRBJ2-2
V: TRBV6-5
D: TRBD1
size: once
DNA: TGTGCCAGCAGTTACCTCGGACAGGGGGCCCCCGGGGAGCTGTTTTTT
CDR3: CASSYLGQGAPGELFF

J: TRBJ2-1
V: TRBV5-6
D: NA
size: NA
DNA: TGTGCCAGCAGCTTGTATGGGAGTTTCGACAATGAGCAGTTCTTC
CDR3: CASSLYGSFDNEQFF

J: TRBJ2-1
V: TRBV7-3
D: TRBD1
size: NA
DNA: TGTGCCAGCAGCTCGACAGGGAGTTCCTACAATGAGCAGTTCTTC
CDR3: CASSSTGSSYNEQFF

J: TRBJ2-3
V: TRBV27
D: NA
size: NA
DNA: TGTGCCAGCAGTTTTGATAGTACAGCGGTGAGGAGCACAGATACGCAGTATTTT
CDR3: CASSFDSTAVRSTDTQYF

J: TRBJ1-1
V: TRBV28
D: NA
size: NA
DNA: TGTGCCAGCAGCCCCATAGTGAACACTGAAGCTTTCTTT
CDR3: CASSPIVNTEAFF

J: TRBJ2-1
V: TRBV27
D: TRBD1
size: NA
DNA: TGTGCCACCATCCTTCGGGACAGGGGATACAATGAGCAGTTCTTC
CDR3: CATILRDRGYNEQFF

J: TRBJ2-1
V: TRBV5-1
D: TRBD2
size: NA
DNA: TGCGCCAGCAGCTTGTGGGGCTTAGCGGGGACGGAACCTGAGCAGTTCTTC
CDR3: CASSLWGLAGTEPEQFF

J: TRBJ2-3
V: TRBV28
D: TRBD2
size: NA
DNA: TGTGCCAGCGGGTGGGAGGGTGTTGATACGCAGTATTTT
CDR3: CASGWEGVDTQYF

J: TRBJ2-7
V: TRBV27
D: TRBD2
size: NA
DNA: TGTGCCAGCAGTTCAAACCGAGGGACTAGGGACTACGAGCAGTACTTC
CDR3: CASSSNRGTRDYEQYF

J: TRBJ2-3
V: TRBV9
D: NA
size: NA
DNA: TGTGCCAGCACCAAGGAGGACGCGTGGGATACGCAGTATTTT
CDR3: CASTKEDAWDTQYF

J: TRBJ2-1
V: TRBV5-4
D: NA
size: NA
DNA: TGTGCCAGCAGCCCTACGACGGGGATGTCTGAGCAGTTCTTC
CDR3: CASSPTTGMSEQFF

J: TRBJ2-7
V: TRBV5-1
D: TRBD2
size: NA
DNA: TGCGCCAGCAGCTTAAATAGCGGGAGTCACGAGCAGTACTTC
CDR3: CASSLNSGSHEQYF

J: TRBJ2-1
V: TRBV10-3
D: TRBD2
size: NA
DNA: TGTGCCATCGCTCCGGCGGGGGGCACTGAGCAGTTCTTC
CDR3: CAIAPAGGTEQFF

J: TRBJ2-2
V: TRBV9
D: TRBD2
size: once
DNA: TGTGCCAGCAGCGTCGGCGCTAGCGGGAGGGCCGGAACCGGGGAGCTGTTTTTT
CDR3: CASSVGASGRAGTGELFF

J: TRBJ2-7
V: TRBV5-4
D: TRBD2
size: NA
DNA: TGTGCCAGCAGCTCCCCCGGGCGGGAGGCGTACGAGCAGTACTTC
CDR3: CASSSPGREAYEQYF

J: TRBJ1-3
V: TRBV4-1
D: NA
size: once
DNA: TGCGCCAGCAGCGACGAGGACAGCACACGAAACACCATATATTTT
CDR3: CASSDEDSTRNTIYF

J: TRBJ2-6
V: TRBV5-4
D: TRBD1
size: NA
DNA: TGTGCCAGCAGCCTGGGACAGGGTCCCTCTGGGGCCAACGTCCTGACTTTC
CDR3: CASSLGQGPSGANVLTF

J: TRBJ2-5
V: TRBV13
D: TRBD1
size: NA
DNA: TGTGCCAGCAGCCGCTGGACAGGAGGAGAGACCCAGTACTTC
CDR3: CASSRWTGGETQYF

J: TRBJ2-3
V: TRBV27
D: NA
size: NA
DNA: TGTGCCAGCACCGACTCGTACCTCACAGATACGCAGTATTTT
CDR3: CASTDSYLTDTQYF

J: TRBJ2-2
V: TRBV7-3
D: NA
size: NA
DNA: TGTGCCAGCAGCACAGACGGTGCCGCGAACACCGGGGAGCTGTTTTTT
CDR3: CASSTDGAANTGELFF

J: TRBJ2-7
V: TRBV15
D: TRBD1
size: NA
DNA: TGTGCCACCAGCTCGGACAGGGGTAGCGAGCAGTACTTC
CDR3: CATSSDRGSEQYF

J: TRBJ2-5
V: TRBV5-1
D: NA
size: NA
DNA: TGCGCCAGCAGCACGGACAGCCAAGAGACCCAGTACTTC
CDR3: CASSTDSQETQYF

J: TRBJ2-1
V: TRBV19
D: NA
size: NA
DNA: TGTGCCAGTAGTATAGGTCTGTGGGGCAGAGACCCGTCGAATCAGTTCTTC
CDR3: CASSIGLWGRDPSNQFF

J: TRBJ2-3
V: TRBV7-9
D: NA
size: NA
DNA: TGTGCCAGCAGCTTACGATCGGCGGGGTCTGTCACAGATACGCAGTATTTT
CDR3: CASSLRSAGSVTDTQYF

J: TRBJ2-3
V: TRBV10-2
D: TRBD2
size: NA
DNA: TGCGCCAGCAGTGACGAAGCGGGAGGCCAGGTTACAGATACGCAGTATTTT
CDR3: CASSDEAGGQVTDTQYF